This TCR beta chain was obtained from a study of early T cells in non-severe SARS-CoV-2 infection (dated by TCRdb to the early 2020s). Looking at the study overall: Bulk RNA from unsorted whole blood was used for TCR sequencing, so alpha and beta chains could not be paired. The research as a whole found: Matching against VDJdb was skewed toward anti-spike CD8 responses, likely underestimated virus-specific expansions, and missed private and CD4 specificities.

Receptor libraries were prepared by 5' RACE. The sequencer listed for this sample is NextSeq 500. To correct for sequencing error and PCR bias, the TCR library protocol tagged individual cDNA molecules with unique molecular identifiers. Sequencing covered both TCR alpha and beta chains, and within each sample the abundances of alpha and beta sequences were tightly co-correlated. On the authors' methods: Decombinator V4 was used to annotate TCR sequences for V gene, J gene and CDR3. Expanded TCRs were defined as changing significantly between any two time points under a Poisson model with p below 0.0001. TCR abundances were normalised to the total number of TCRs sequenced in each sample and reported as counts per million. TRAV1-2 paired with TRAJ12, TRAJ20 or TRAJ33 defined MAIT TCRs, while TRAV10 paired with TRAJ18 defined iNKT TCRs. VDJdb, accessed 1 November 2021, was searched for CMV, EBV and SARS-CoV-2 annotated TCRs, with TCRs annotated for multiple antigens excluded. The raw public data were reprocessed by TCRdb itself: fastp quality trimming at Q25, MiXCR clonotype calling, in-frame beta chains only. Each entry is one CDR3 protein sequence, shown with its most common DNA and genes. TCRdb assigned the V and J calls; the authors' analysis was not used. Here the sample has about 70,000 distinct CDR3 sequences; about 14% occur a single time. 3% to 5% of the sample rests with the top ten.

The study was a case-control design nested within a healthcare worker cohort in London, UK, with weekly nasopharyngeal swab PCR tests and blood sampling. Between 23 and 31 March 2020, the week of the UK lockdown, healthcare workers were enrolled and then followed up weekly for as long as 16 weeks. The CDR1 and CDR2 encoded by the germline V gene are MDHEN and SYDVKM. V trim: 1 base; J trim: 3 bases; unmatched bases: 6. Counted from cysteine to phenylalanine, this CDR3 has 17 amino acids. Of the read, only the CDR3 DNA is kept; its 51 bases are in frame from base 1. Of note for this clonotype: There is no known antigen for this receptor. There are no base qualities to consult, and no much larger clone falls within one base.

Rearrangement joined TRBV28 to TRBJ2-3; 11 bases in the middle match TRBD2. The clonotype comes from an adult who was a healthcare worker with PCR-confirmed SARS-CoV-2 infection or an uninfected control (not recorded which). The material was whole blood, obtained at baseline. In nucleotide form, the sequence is TGTGCCAGCAGTTTATTGAATAGCGGGAGGGGAACAGATACGCAGTATTTT. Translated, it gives CASSLLNSGRGTDTQYF.